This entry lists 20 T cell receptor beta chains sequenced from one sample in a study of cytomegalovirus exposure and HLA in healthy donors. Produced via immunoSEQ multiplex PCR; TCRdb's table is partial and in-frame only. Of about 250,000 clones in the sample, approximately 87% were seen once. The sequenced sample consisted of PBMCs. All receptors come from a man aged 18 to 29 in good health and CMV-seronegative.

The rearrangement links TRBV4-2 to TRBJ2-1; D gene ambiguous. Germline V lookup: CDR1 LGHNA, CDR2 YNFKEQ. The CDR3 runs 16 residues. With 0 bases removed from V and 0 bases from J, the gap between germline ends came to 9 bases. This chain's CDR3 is CASSQDPVSSYNEQFF. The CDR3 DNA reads TGTGCCAGCAGCCAAGATCCGGTAAGCTCCTACAATGAGCAGTTCTTC.

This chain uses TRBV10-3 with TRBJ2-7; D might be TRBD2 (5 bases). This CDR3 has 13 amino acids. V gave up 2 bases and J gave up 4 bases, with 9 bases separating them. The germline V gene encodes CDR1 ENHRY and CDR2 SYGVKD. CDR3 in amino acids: CAISEGLRYEQYF. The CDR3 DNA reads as TGTGCCATCAGTGAGGGACTGAGGTACGAGCAGTACTTC.

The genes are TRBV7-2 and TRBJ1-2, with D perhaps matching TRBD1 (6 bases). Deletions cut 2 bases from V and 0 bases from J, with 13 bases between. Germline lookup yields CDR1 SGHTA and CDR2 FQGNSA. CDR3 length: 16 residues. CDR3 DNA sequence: TGTGCCAGCAGCTTAACAGGGTTGGAGGCTAACTATGGCTACACCTTC. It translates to CASSLTGLEANYGYTF.

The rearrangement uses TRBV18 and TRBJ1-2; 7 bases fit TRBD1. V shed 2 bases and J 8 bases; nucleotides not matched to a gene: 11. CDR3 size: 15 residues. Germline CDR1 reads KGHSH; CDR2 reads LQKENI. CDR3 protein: CASSPNPSTGPGYTF. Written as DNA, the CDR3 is TGTGCCAGCTCACCAAACCCGTCGACAGGGCCCGGCTACACCTTC.

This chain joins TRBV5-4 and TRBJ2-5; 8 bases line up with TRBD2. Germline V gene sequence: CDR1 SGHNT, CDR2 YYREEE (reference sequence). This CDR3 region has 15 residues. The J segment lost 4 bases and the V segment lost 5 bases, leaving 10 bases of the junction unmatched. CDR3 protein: CASSLSGRRPETQYF. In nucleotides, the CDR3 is TGTGCCAGCAGTTTAAGCGGGAGACGGCCAGAGACCCAGTACTTC.

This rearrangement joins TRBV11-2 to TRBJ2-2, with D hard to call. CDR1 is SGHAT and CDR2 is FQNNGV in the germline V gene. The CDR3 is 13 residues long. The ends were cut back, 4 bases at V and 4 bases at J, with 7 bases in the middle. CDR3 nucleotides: TGTGCCAGCAGCTCTTCCGGCACCGGGGAGCTGTTTTTT. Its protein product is CASSSSGTGELFF.

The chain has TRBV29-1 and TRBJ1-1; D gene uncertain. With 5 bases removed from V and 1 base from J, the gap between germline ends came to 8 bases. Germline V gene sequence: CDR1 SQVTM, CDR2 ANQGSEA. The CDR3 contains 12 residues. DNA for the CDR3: TGCAGCGTTTACCCGGGGAACACTGAAGCTTTCTTT. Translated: CSVYPGNTEAFF.

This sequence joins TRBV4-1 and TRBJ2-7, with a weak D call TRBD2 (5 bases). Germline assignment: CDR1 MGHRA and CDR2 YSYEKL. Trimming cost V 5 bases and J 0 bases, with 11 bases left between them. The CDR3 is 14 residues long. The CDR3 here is CASSAHAGSYEQYF. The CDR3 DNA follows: TGCGCCAGCAGCGCCCACGCGGGCTCCTACGAGCAGTACTTC.

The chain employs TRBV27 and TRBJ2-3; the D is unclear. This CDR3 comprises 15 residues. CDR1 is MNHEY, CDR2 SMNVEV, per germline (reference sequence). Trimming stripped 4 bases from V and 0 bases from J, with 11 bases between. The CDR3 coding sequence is TGTGCCAGCAGTTACAGAGTCGACAGCACAGATACGCAGTATTTT. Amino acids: CASSYRVDSTDTQYF.

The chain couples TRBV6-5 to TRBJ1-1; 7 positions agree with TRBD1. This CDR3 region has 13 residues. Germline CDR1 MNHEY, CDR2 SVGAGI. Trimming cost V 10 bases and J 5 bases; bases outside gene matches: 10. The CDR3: CATRDSLTTEAFF. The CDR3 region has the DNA TGTGCCACCAGGGACAGCCTAACGACTGAAGCTTTCTTT.

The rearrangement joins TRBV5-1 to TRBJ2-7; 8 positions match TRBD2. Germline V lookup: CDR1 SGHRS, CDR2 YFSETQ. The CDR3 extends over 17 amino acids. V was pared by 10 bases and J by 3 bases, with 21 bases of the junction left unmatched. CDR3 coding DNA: TGCGCCCTTCGGTTTGGGGGCGGGGGGCGTTATCGCTACGAGCAGTACTTC. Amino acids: CALRFGGGGRYRYEQYF.

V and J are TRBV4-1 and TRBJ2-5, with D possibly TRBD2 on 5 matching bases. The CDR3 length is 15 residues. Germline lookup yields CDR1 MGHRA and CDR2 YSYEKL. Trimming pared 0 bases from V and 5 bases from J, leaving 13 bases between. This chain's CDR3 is CASSQDFKRVETQYF. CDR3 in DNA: TGCGCCAGCAGCCAAGATTTCAAGAGGGTGGAGACCCAGTACTTC.

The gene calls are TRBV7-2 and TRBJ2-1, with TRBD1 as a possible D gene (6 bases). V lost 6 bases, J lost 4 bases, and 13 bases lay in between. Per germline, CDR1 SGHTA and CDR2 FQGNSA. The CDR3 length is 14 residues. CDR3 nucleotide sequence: TGTGCCAGCAGATCACAGGGCCCTTACAATGAGCAGTTCTTC. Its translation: CASRSQGPYNEQFF.

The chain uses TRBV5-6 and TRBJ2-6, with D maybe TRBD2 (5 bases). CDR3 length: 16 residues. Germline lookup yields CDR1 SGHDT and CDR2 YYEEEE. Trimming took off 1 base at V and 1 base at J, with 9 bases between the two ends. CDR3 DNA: TGTGCCAGCAGCTTGACGGGATCGTCTGGGGCCAACGTCCTGACTTTC. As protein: CASSLTGSSGANVLTF.

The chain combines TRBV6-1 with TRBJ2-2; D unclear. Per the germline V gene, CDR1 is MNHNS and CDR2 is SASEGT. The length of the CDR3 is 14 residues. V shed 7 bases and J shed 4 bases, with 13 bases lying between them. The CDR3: CASTLRIGTGELFF. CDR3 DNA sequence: TGTGCCAGCACCCTGAGGATAGGCACCGGGGAGCTGTTTTTT.

CDR3 protein: CASRMGTGTQETQYF. The CDR3 nucleotides are TGTGCCAGCAGAATGGGGACAGGGACTCAAGAGACCCAGTACTTC. The chain uses TRBV7-3 and TRBJ2-5; 9 positions agree with TRBD1. The germline gives CDR1 SGHTA, CDR2 FQGTGA. The CDR3 loop spans 15 amino acids. V was clipped by 6 bases and J by 2 bases; unmatched bases: 7.

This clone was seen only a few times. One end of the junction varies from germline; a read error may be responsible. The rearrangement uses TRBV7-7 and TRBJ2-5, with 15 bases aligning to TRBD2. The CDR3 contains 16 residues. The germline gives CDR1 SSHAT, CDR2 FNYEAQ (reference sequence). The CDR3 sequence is CASSLDGTSGGKTQYF. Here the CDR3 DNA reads TGTGCTAGCAGCTTAGATGGGACTAGCGGGGGGAAGACCCAGTACTTC.

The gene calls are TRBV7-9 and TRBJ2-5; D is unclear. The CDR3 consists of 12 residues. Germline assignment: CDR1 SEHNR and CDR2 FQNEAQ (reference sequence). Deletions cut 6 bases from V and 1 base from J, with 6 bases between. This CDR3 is CASRSTQETQYF. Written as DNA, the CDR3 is TGTGCCAGCAGAAGCACCCAAGAGACCCAGTACTTC. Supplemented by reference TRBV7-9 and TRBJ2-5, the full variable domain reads DTGVSQNPRHKITKRGQNVTFRCDPISEHNRLYWYRQTLGQGPEFLTYFQNEAQLEKSRLLSDRFSAERPKGSFSTLEIQRTEQGDSAMYLCASRSTQETQYFGPGTRLLVL.

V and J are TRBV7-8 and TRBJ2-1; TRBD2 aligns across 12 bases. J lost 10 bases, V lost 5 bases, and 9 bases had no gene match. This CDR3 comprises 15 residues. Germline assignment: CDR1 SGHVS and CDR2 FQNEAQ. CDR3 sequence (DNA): TGTGCCAGCAGCCTAGGGACTAGCGGGTATAAGGAGCAGTTCTTC. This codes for CASSLGTSGYKEQFF.

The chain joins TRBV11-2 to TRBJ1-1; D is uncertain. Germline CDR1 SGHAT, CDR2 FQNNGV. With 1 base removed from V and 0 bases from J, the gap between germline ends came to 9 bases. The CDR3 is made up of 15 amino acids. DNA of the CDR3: TGTGCCAGCAGCTTAGGTAGAGGTTTGAACACTGAAGCTTTCTTT. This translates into CASSLGRGLNTEAFF.